These 31 T cell receptor beta chains were all obtained from the same sample, sequenced in a study of T cell repertoires in cytomegalovirus infection. TCRdb passed the reads through MiXCR, listing each CDR3 protein once. Of roughly 700,000 distinct CDR3 sequences listed, 30% to 35% were seen once; the top ten hold about 18%. What these receptors recognize is not known. The sequenced sample was cultured PBMCs, obtained from culture after CMV antigen stimulation. The receptors originated from a human donor in good health (CMV status not recorded). Some clones in this sample may be carry-over from other donors' samples.

The chain recombines TRBV5-1 with TRBJ2-3; D perhaps matches TRBD1 (6 bases). The CDR3 covers 14 residues. The ends were cut back, 7 bases at V and 0 bases at J, with 12 bases in the middle. Germline V lookup: CDR1 SGHRS, CDR2 YFSETQ. In DNA form, the CDR3 reads TGCGCCAGCGCAACCCAGGGGAGCACAGATACGCAGTATTTT. Protein sequence: CASATQGSTDTQYF.

This clonotype was seen more than once but under ten times. The rearrangement uses TRBV20-1 and TRBJ2-3, with D possibly TRBD1 on 5 matching bases. The CDR3 is 14 residues long. CDR1 is DFQATT and CDR2 is SNEGSKA in the germline V gene (reference sequence). V lost 1 base and J 6 bases, leaving 14 bases between the germline ends. CDR3 in DNA: TGCAGTGCTAGAGTAGGGGTTTCAACCGATACGCAGTATTTT. Protein: CSARVGVSTDTQYF.

The chain employs TRBV28 and TRBJ1-1; no firm D call. The CDR3 sequence is 14 residues long. Germline lookup yields CDR1 MDHEN and CDR2 SYDVKM. The V end lost 3 bases, the J end lost 0 bases, and 8 bases lay between the germline ends. The CDR3 is CASSFGRLNTEAFF. CDR3 bases: TGTGCCAGCAGTTTCGGGAGGCTGAACACTGAAGCTTTCTTT.

The V call is TRBV5-1, the J call TRBJ2-7, with D possibly matching TRBD1 (5 bases). This CDR3 spans 14 amino acids. Germline V lookup: CDR1 SGHRS, CDR2 YFSETQ. Deletions cut 3 bases from V and 4 bases from J, with 14 bases between. This CDR3 is CASSSLRDEYEQYF. The CDR3 region has the DNA TGCGCCAGCAGCTCCCTCAGGGATGAATACGAGCAGTACTTC.

The chain employs TRBV12-5 and TRBJ1-6; 9 nucleotides match TRBD1. Trimming at V came to 1 base and at J to 10 bases, leaving 8 bases not matched to a gene. This CDR3 region has 16 residues. CDR1 and CDR2 from the germline V gene are LGHNT and FRNRAP. CDR3 residues: CASGLEPGQGGSPLHF. CDR3 DNA sequence: TGTGCTAGTGGTTTGGAACCGGGACAGGGAGGATCACCCCTCCACTTT.

The chain employs TRBV12-3 or TRBV12-4 and TRBJ2-3, with D hard to call. The CDR3 totals 13 residues. Trimming stripped 6 bases from V and 1 base from J, with 8 bases between. The CDR3 nucleotides are TGTGCCAGCAGCTATACAGGCACAGATACGCAGTATTTT. As protein: CASSYTGTDTQYF.

This rearrangement joins TRBV7-2 to TRBJ2-3, with 7 bases aligning to TRBD2. The CDR3 length is 17 residues. J was trimmed by 0 bases and V by 2 bases; bases with no gene match: 8. CDR1 is SGHTA, CDR2 FQGNSA, per germline. CDR3 loop: CASSLRGAGWSTDTQYF. CDR3 DNA sequence: TGTGCCAGCAGCTTAAGGGGAGCGGGATGGAGCACAGATACGCAGTATTTT.

V usage is TRBV7-8 and J usage is TRBJ1-5; D remains ambiguous. Germline CDR1 and CDR2: SGHVS and FQNEAQ. The length of the CDR3 is 14 residues. Trimming took 4 bases from V and 5 from J, leaving 12 bases between them. The CDR3: CASSSTARDQPQHF. The CDR3 coding sequence is TGTGCCAGCAGCTCAACGGCCCGCGATCAGCCCCAGCATTTT.

This chain links TRBV2 with TRBJ2-5; no clear D. This CDR3 comprises 14 residues. Deletions cut 2 bases from V and 2 bases from J, with 9 bases between. From germline, CDR1 is SNHLY and CDR2 FYNNEI. CDR3 residues: CASSEWISQETQYF. The CDR3 nucleotides read TGTGCCAGCAGTGAATGGATCTCGCAAGAGACCCAGTACTTC.

This clonotype occurred a few times. The chain carries TRBV7-2 and TRBJ2-3; tentatively, D is TRBD1 or TRBD2 (5 bases each). V was shortened by 5 bases and J by 8 bases, with 17 bases between the two germline ends. The CDR3 is 14 amino acids. Germline V gene data show CDR1 as SGHTA and CDR2 as FQGNSA. The CDR3 coding sequence is TGTGCCAGCAGCCCCCGGTTGGGGGATGGTACGCAGTATTTT. It codes for CASSPRLGDGTQYF.

Worth noting for this clonotype: This may be a read error: a much more frequent sequence differs by one nucleotide. Since no conserved phenylalanine or tryptophan closes the CDR3, a read error is the likely cause. The chain is built from TRBV7-2 and TRBJ2-1; perhaps TRBD2 as D (6 bases). With 1 base removed from V and 12 bases from J, the gap between germline ends came to 19 bases. The CDR3 is 15 residues long. The germline V gene has CDR1 SGHTA and CDR2 FQGNSA. The CDR3 DNA follows: TGTGCCAGCAGCTTAGTTATTGGACGGGAGCGGTGGCAGTTCCTC. It codes for CASSLVIGRERWQFL.

This clonotype was detected only a few times. V gene TRBV29-1 combines with J gene TRBJ2-3, with 11 positions matching TRBD2. Germline V gene data show CDR1 as SQVTM and CDR2 as ANQGSEA. The CDR3 extends over 18 amino acids. Trimming cost V 0 bases and J 2 bases; bases outside gene matches: 10. CDR3 nucleotides: TGCAGCGTTGAAGAAGGAGGTTCTAGCGGGGGGACCACAGATACGCAGTATTTT. Translation: CSVEEGGSSGGTTDTQYF.

This clonotype has a count of ten or more. V usage is TRBV7-2 and J usage is TRBJ2-5; the D is unclear. CDR3 length: 14 residues. CDR1 is SGHTA and CDR2 is FQGNSA in the germline V gene. The V gene lost 2 bases and the J gene lost 1 base, with 8 bases spanning the gap. The CDR3 DNA reads as TGTGCCAGCAGCTTAATGAGGACCCAAGAGACCCAGTACTTC. This sequence encodes CASSLMRTQETQYF. The full variable domain, rest sourced from reference TRBV7-2 and TRBJ2-5, is GAGVSQSPSNKVTEKGKDVELRCDPISGHTALYWYRQSLGQGLEFLIYFQGNSAPDKSGLPSDRFSAERTGGSVSTLTIQRTQQEDSAVYLCASSLMRTQETQYFGPGTRLLVL.

This clonotype was picked up a small number of times. This chain links TRBV7-6 with TRBJ2-7; TRBD1 matches 7 bases. Trimming cost V 2 bases and J 0 bases; bases outside gene matches: 13. The germline V gene encodes CDR1 SGHVS and CDR2 FNYEAQ. This CDR3 region has 18 residues. In DNA form, the CDR3 reads TGTGCCAGCAGCTTACCCCACCCGGTGACAGGGAACTCCTACGAGCAGTACTTC. Residues: CASSLPHPVTGNSYEQYF. Full variable domain (missing parts from reference TRBV7-6 and TRBJ2-7): GAGVSQSPRYKVTKRGQDVALRCDPISGHVSLYWYRQALGQGPEFLTYFNYEAQQDKSGLPNDRFSAERPEGSISTLTIQRTEQRDSAMYRCASSLPHPVTGNSYEQYFGPGTRLTVT.

The chain links TRBV4-3 to TRBJ2-1; possibly TRBD1 or TRBD2 for D (5 bases each). V lost 1 base and J 2 bases, leaving 9 bases between the germline ends. The CDR3 is 15 residues long. Looked up from germline, CDR1 is LGHNA and CDR2 is YSLEER. The DNA of the CDR3 is TGCGCCAGCAGCCAAGGGGGGAGCGCCTACAATGAGCAGTTCTTC. Protein sequence: CASSQGGSAYNEQFF.

The CDR3 is CASRASGPTDTQYF. CDR3 nucleotides: TGTGCCAGCAGGGCTAGCGGGCCCACAGATACGCAGTATTTT. J is TRBJ2-3 and V is TRBV6-2 or TRBV6-3; 8 positions agree with TRBD2. There are 14 residues in the CDR3. Unmatched junction bases numbered 4, after V lost 6 bases and J lost 2 bases. The germline V gene encodes CDR1 MNHEY and CDR2 SVGEGT.

The chain uses TRBV7-3 and TRBJ2-2; 12 bases agree with TRBD1. Germline-derived CDR1 and CDR2 are SGHTA and FQGTGA. V was pared by 4 bases and J by 6 bases, with 6 bases of the junction left unmatched. The CDR3 spans 16 residues. CDR3 coding DNA: TGTGCCAGCAGCTCCTCGGGACAGGGGGCATCCGGGGAGCTGTTTTTT. Translated: CASSSSGQGASGELFF.

The chain joins TRBV29-1 to TRBJ2-3; 9 nucleotides agree with TRBD2. The CDR3 is 14 amino acids. V lost 6 bases, J lost 5 bases, and 9 bases stayed unmatched. The germline V gene encodes CDR1 SQVTM and CDR2 ANQGSEA. The CDR3 reads CSVSTGRGGDTQYF. The CDR3 nucleotides are TGCAGCGTCTCCACTGGGCGGGGGGGAGATACGCAGTATTTT.

The V call is TRBV6-5, the J call TRBJ1-1, with unresolved D. The length of the CDR3 is 14 residues. Germline CDR1 and CDR2: MNHEY and SVGAGI. With 5 bases removed from V and 4 bases from J, the gap between germline ends came to 14 bases. CDR3 nucleotide sequence: TGTGCCAGCAGTACCCGGGCGAAGCCCACTGAAGCTTTCTTT. Its translation is CASSTRAKPTEAFF.

This clonotype occurred a few times. This rearrangement joins TRBV7-9 to TRBJ2-1; D remains unclear. The length of the CDR3 is 16 residues. Looked up from germline, CDR1 is SEHNR and CDR2 is FQNEAQ (reference sequence). The germline V and J ends were trimmed by 6 bases and 1 base, with 16 bases remaining between them. CDR3 DNA: TGTGCCAGCAGGGATGTGGTCCTCCTATCCTACAATGAGCAGTTCTTC. It specifies CASRDVVLLSYNEQFF. Filled out from reference TRBV7-9 and TRBJ2-1, the complete variable domain reads DTGVSQNPRHKITKRGQNVTFRCDPISEHNRLYWYRQTLGQGPEFLTYFQNEAQLEKSRLLSDRFSAERPKGSFSTLEIQRTEQGDSAMYLCASRDVVLLSYNEQFFGPGTRLTVL.

This clonotype was seen repeatedly, ten times or more. The chain combines TRBV12-3 or TRBV12-4 with TRBJ1-2; D not resolved. V gave up 3 bases and J gave up 6 bases, with 11 bases separating them. The CDR3 is 13 amino acids. The CDR3, as DNA: TGTGCCAGCAGTTTTTCTGGGGTCGATGGCTACACCTTC. This gives the protein CASSFSGVDGYTF.

This chain connects TRBV11-2 to TRBJ1-2, with no clear D. The V gene lost 5 bases and the J gene lost 2 bases, with 18 bases spanning the gap. Germline assignment: CDR1 SGHAT and CDR2 FQNNGV. CDR3 length: 16 amino acids. In DNA form, the CDR3 reads TGTGCCAGCAGCCTAACCCTGGGCCCACCCAACTATGGCTACACCTTC. Residues: CASSLTLGPPNYGYTF.

The genes are TRBV20-1 and TRBJ2-2; TRBD1 is a possible D gene (6 bases). The V end lost 6 bases, the J end lost 6 bases, and 20 bases lay between the germline ends. Per germline, CDR1 DFQATT and CDR2 SNEGSKA (reference sequence). The CDR3 runs 15 residues. The CDR3 reads CSAPKQGLGAGELFF. The CDR3 DNA sequence: TGCAGTGCCCCGAAACAGGGTTTAGGCGCCGGGGAGCTGTTTTTT.

The rearrangement joins TRBV11-2 to TRBJ1-4; D remains unclear. The CDR3 spans 17 residues. The germline V gene has CDR1 SGHAT and CDR2 FQNNGV. V was clipped by 1 base and J by 5 bases, with 17 bases between them. The CDR3 spells CASSLVTAPSGNEKLFF. CDR3 DNA sequence: TGTGCCAGCAGCTTAGTTACAGCTCCCTCTGGCAATGAAAAACTGTTTTTT.

The chain joins TRBV7-9 to TRBJ1-1; unclear D gene. This CDR3 contains 13 residues. Trimming took 6 bases from V and 1 from J, leaving 9 bases between them. CDR1 and CDR2 (germline): SEHNR, FQNEAQ (reference sequence). CDR3 protein: CASRQTSNTEAFF. Here the CDR3 DNA reads TGTGCCAGCAGACAGACCTCGAACACTGAAGCTTTCTTT.

The V gene is TRBV10-3, the J gene TRBJ1-2, with 9 bases lining up with TRBD1. The CDR3 loop spans 13 amino acids. J lost 7 bases, V lost 4 bases, and 4 bases had no gene match. Per germline, CDR1 ENHRY and CDR2 SYGVKD. CDR3 in DNA: TGTGCCATCAGTGGGGGACAGGGTGGTGGCTACACCTTC. Residues: CAISGGQGGGYTF.

The J gene is TRBJ1-4, the V gene TRBV20-1, with D possibly being TRBD1 (5 bases). Germline values: CDR1 DFQATT, CDR2 SNEGSKA (reference sequence). This CDR3 spans 14 amino acids. Trimming left V 1 base short and J 7 bases short, with 13 bases between. The CDR3 DNA is TGCAGTGCTAGAGTGGGGGGAGGCGGTGAAAAACTGTTTTTT. Its translation is CSARVGGGGEKLFF.

This clonotype has only a few counts. The chain links TRBV14 to TRBJ1-2; D uncertain. Germline values: CDR1 SGHDN, CDR2 FVKESK. Trimming cost V 0 bases and J 4 bases, with 15 bases left between them. The CDR3 runs to 16 residues. The CDR3: CASSQDSRAVSYGYTF. For the CDR3, the DNA is TGTGCCAGCAGCCAAGATTCGAGAGCGGTCAGCTATGGCTACACCTTC. Combining the CDR3 with reference TRBV14 and TRBJ1-2 gives the whole variable domain EAGVTQFPSHSVIEKGQTVTLRCDPISGHDNLYWYRRVMGKEIKFLLHFVKESKQDESGMPNNRFLAERTGGTYSTLKVQPAELEDSGVYFCASSQDSRAVSYGYTFGSGTRLTVV.

This chain connects TRBV28 to TRBJ1-5; no clear D. The CDR3 totals 12 residues. The germline V and J ends were trimmed by 3 bases and 6 bases, with 6 bases remaining between them. Per germline, CDR1 MDHEN and CDR2 SYDVKM. The CDR3 bases are TGTGCCAGCAGTTTTGGGCTTCAGCCCCAGCATTTT. It specifies CASSFGLQPQHF.

This chain links TRBV7-8 with TRBJ2-6; 9 bases line up with TRBD2. V trimming: 1 base; J trimming: 1 base; junction bases outside the gene matches: 11. Per germline, CDR1 SGHVS and CDR2 FQNEAQ. This CDR3 is built from 20 residues. The CDR3 region is CASSLDGSGGPISGANVLTF. The CDR3 nucleotides are TGTGCCAGCAGCTTAGATGGTAGCGGGGGCCCAATTTCTGGGGCCAACGTCCTGACTTTC.

This clonotype was detected ten times or more. The chain is built from TRBV7-2 and TRBJ2-5; D is possibly TRBD2 (5 bases). V gave up 0 bases and J gave up 5 bases, with 16 bases separating them. CDR1 and CDR2 from the germline V gene are SGHTA and FQGNSA. The CDR3 contains 16 residues. The CDR3, as DNA: TGTGCCAGCAGCTTAGCCCTCCGGGCGGGCTCGGAGACCCAGTACTTC. Encoded protein: CASSLALRAGSETQYF. Using reference TRBV7-2 and TRBJ2-5 for the parts outside the CDR3, the full variable domain is GAGVSQSPSNKVTEKGKDVELRCDPISGHTALYWYRQSLGQGLEFLIYFQGNSAPDKSGLPSDRFSAERTGGSVSTLTIQRTQQEDSAVYLCASSLALRAGSETQYFGPGTRLLVL.